This TCR beta chain comes out of a study of blood T cell repertoires in COVID-19. The study drew participants aged about 18 to 89 years from some 23 US areas. Categorization into cohorts depended on clinical history that participants reported. Measured with immunoSEQ multiplex PCR; TCRdb has only the in-frame clones, and not every one. The sample lists around 150,000 clones, over 75% occurring once. This TCR derives from a woman aged 45-65 years who had recovered from COVID-19. Sequenced input: PBMCs or T cells enriched from blood (not recorded which).

The CDR3 loop reads CASSLSGGKTGELFF. CDR3 nucleotides: TGTGCCAGCAGCTTGAGTGGAGGGAAGACCGGGGAGCTGTTTTTT. This chain connects TRBV5-4 to TRBJ2-2; maybe TRBD2 (6 bases). This CDR3 has 15 residues. Deletions cut 1 base from V and 5 bases from J, with 12 bases between. Germline CDR1 and CDR2: SGHNT and YYREEE (reference sequence).